These 20 T cell receptor beta chains came from one sample sequenced in a study of CD8+ T cells in alopecia areata. Reverse transcribed after extraction, RNA yielded cDNA as the sequencing template. The repertoire was sequenced with immunoSEQ multiplex PCR; TCRdb's copy has only in-frame clones and lacks some. The table records 150,000 to 200,000 clones, approximately 60% of them present only once. Treatment indicated: oral pan-JAK inhibitor, 5-10 mg twice daily. The sequencing here drew on CD4+ T cells sorted from blood, taken at week 24, from a patient treated with tofacitinib. The receptor set was obtained from a human donor with alopecia areata.

The J gene is TRBJ1-5, the V gene TRBV5-8; 8 bases line up with TRBD1. This CDR3 has 16 amino acids. V shed 1 base and J 2 bases; nucleotides not matched to a gene: 5. Germline V lookup: CDR1 SGHTS, CDR2 YDEGEE. CDR3 DNA: TGTGCCAGCAGCTTGAGGACAGGGTTTCGCAATCAGCCCCAGCATTTT. Its translation: CASSLRTGFRNQPQHF.

This chain connects TRBV29-1 to TRBJ2-5, with TRBD1 identical over 7 bases. Per the germline V gene, CDR1 is SQVTM and CDR2 is ANQGSEA. This CDR3 is built from 14 residues. The J segment lost 2 bases and the V segment lost 7 bases, leaving 10 bases of the junction unmatched. CDR3 region: CSATPGQRQETQYF. For the CDR3, the DNA is TGCAGCGCAACACCGGGACAGAGACAAGAGACCCAGTACTTC.

The V gene is TRBV2, the J gene TRBJ2-5, with TRBD2 matching over 8 bases. V lost 2 bases, J lost 4 bases, and 9 bases stayed unmatched. Germline V gives CDR1 SNHLY, CDR2 FYNNEI. This CDR3 is 16 amino acids long. The CDR3 DNA reads as TGTGCCAGCAGTGAAATCGGGGGGGCGCTGGGAGAGACCCAGTACTTC. Translating it yields CASSEIGGALGETQYF.

The genes are TRBV9 and TRBJ2-7; a weak D match, TRBD2 (5 bases). CDR3 size: 11 residues. Germline CDR1 SGDLS, CDR2 YYNGEE. Between the trimmed V and J ends, which lost 4 bases and 6 bases, there was a span of 8 bases. As DNA, the CDR3 is TGTGCCAGCAGCACCGGACTCGAGCAGTACTTC. Translating it yields CASSTGLEQYF.

V and J are TRBV2 and TRBJ1-5, with D possibly being TRBD1 (6 bases). Trimming took off 4 bases at V and 6 bases at J, with 10 bases between the two ends. CDR3 length: 13 residues. Per germline, CDR1 SNHLY and CDR2 FYNNEI. The CDR3: CASSVGGSQPQHF. DNA of the CDR3: TGTGCCAGCAGTGTAGGGGGGAGTCAGCCCCAGCATTTT.

This clone was seen a few times. The V and J genes are TRBV6-5 and TRBJ2-7; TRBD2 matches 8 bases. J lost 5 bases, V lost 6 bases, and 6 bases had no gene match. Germline lookup yields CDR1 MNHEY and CDR2 SVGAGI. The CDR3 has 13 residues. CDR3 DNA: TGTGCCAGCAGGGTAGCGGGGATGGACGAGCAGTACTTC. Its protein product is CASRVAGMDEQYF.

A few counts support this clone. V usage is TRBV19 and J usage is TRBJ2-1, with 8 positions matching TRBD2. The CDR3 extends over 16 amino acids. Unmatched junction bases numbered 8, after V lost 7 bases and J lost 0 bases. CDR1 LNHDA and CDR2 SQIVND come from the germline V gene (reference sequence). The CDR3 DNA sequence: TGTGCCAGTACCATGGCGGGGGGCAACTCCTACAATGAGCAGTTCTTC. Translation: CASTMAGGNSYNEQFF.

Only a few counts were recorded for this clone. The chain uses TRBV29-1 and TRBJ2-5; possibly TRBD1 for D (5 bases). CDR1 and CDR2 (germline): SQVTM, ANQGSEA. V lost 6 bases and J 9 bases, leaving 17 bases between the germline ends. This CDR3 contains 12 residues. The CDR3 sequence: CSVKTVTLSQYF. CDR3 nucleotides: TGCAGCGTAAAGACAGTCACCTTGTCCCAGTACTTC.

The chain recombines TRBV5-1 with TRBJ1-6, with D uncertain. Trimming removed 0 bases from V and 8 bases from J, with 12 bases in between. This CDR3 has 15 residues. From germline, CDR1 is SGHRS and CDR2 YFSETQ. The CDR3 reads CASSLEPGRDSPLHF. In DNA form, the CDR3 reads TGCGCCAGCAGCTTGGAACCAGGTCGAGATTCACCCCTCCACTTT.

This clone was detected only a few times. This CDR3 reads CASSFQTNTEAFF. The CDR3 DNA follows: TGTGCCAGCAGTTTTCAAACGAACACTGAAGCTTTCTTT. The J gene is TRBJ1-1, the V gene TRBV27; the D is unclear. V was trimmed by 3 bases and J by 1 base, leaving 6 bases between them. The CDR3 loop spans 13 amino acids. Per the germline V gene, CDR1 is MNHEY and CDR2 is SMNVEV (reference sequence).

The V and J genes are TRBV30 and TRBJ2-5; 11 bases map to TRBD2. V was clipped by 2 bases and J by 5 bases; unmatched bases: 10. CDR1 is GTSNPN, CDR2 SVGIG, per germline (reference sequence). CDR3 length: 16 amino acids. CDR3 sequence reads: CAWSYPSGGPRETQYF. CDR3 coding DNA: TGTGCCTGGAGTTATCCTAGCGGGGGGCCACGGGAGACCCAGTACTTC.

V is TRBV10-3 and J is TRBJ2-4; 10 nucleotides agree with TRBD1. V gave up 8 bases and J gave up 8 bases; unmatched junction bases: 0. The CDR3 runs to 11 residues. The V gene's germline CDR1 is ENHRY and CDR2 SYGVKD. The CDR3 nucleotides read TGTGCCATCGGGACAGGGGACATTCAGTACTTC. The encoded protein is CAIGTGDIQYF.

V is TRBV29-1 and J is TRBJ2-1, with TRBD1 as a possible D gene (6 bases). Germline loops: CDR1 SQVTM, CDR2 ANQGSEA. Between the trimmed V and J ends, which lost 5 bases and 9 bases, there was a span of 20 bases. The CDR3 spans 14 residues. CDR3 DNA sequence: TGCAGCGTTCTCCGAAGCCGAACAGGGTCTGAGCAGTTCTTC. Amino acids: CSVLRSRTGSEQFF.

The chain uses TRBV5-1 and TRBJ1-6; 8 bases match TRBD1. The CDR3 consists of 16 residues. Germline CDR1 and CDR2: SGHRS and YFSETQ. The J segment lost 9 bases and the V segment lost 0 bases, leaving 8 bases of the junction unmatched. The CDR3 protein is CASSLEAGTGGSPLHF. In DNA form, the CDR3 reads TGCGCCAGCAGCTTGGAAGCCGGGACAGGCGGTTCACCCCTCCACTTT.

This clone was observed a few times. This sequence joins TRBV29-1 and TRBJ2-2; TRBD1 aligns across 7 bases. This CDR3 is 15 amino acids long. CDR1 is SQVTM and CDR2 is ANQGSEA in the germline V gene. V trimming: 7 bases; J trimming: 2 bases; junction bases outside the gene matches: 10. The CDR3 nucleotides read TGCAGCGGAGGTTCCGGGACAGCCAACACCGGGGAGCTGTTTTTT. Translated, it gives CSGGSGTANTGELFF.

The rearrangement uses TRBV5-6 and TRBJ1-2, with D hard to call. The CDR3 loop spans 13 amino acids. CDR1 is SGHDT and CDR2 is YYEEEE in the germline V gene. Trimming stripped 5 bases from V and 7 bases from J, with 15 bases between. The CDR3 is CASRSGSSRGYTF. The CDR3 DNA reads as TGTGCCAGCAGAAGCGGGAGTTCGCGTGGCTACACCTTC.

The chain joins TRBV28 to TRBJ1-2, with 7 bases fitting TRBD1. CDR3 size: 11 residues. V lost 10 bases and J lost 4; bases outside the gene matches: 3. Germline lookup yields CDR1 MDHEN and CDR2 SYDVKM. The CDR3 here is CATRDSYGYTF. The CDR3 DNA reads as TGTGCCACAAGGGACAGCTATGGCTACACCTTC.

This clone was seen a handful of times. The chain has TRBV29-1 and TRBJ2-7, with 8 nucleotides matching TRBD2. The germline V gene encodes CDR1 SQVTM and CDR2 ANQGSEA. Trimming at V came to 4 bases and at J to 7 bases, leaving 12 bases not matched to a gene. CDR3 length: 14 amino acids. In nucleotides, the CDR3 is TGCAGCGTTGGTAGCGGGGCTCCCTCGAGGGAGCAGTACTTC. Amino acid sequence: CSVGSGAPSREQYF.

The chain links TRBV6-1 to TRBJ2-1; 12 bases map to TRBD2. The V and J ends lost 4 bases and 7 bases, in that order; junction bases with no gene match: 11. Germline CDR1 is MNHNS and CDR2 is SASEGT. The CDR3 is 17 amino acids. Here the CDR3 reads CASSARMASGGGNEQFF. CDR3 DNA sequence: TGTGCCAGCAGTGCCCGGATGGCTAGCGGGGGGGGTAATGAGCAGTTCTTC.

This clone was detected a few times. V is TRBV6-5 and J is TRBJ2-1; D is unresolved. Germline V CDR1 and CDR2: MNHEY, SVGAGI. The CDR3 sequence is 13 residues long. V was clipped by 5 bases and J by 2 bases, with 7 bases between them. In nucleotides, the CDR3 is TGTGCCAGCAGTCCCCGGACCTACAATGAGCAGTTCTTC. Translating gives CASSPRTYNEQFF.